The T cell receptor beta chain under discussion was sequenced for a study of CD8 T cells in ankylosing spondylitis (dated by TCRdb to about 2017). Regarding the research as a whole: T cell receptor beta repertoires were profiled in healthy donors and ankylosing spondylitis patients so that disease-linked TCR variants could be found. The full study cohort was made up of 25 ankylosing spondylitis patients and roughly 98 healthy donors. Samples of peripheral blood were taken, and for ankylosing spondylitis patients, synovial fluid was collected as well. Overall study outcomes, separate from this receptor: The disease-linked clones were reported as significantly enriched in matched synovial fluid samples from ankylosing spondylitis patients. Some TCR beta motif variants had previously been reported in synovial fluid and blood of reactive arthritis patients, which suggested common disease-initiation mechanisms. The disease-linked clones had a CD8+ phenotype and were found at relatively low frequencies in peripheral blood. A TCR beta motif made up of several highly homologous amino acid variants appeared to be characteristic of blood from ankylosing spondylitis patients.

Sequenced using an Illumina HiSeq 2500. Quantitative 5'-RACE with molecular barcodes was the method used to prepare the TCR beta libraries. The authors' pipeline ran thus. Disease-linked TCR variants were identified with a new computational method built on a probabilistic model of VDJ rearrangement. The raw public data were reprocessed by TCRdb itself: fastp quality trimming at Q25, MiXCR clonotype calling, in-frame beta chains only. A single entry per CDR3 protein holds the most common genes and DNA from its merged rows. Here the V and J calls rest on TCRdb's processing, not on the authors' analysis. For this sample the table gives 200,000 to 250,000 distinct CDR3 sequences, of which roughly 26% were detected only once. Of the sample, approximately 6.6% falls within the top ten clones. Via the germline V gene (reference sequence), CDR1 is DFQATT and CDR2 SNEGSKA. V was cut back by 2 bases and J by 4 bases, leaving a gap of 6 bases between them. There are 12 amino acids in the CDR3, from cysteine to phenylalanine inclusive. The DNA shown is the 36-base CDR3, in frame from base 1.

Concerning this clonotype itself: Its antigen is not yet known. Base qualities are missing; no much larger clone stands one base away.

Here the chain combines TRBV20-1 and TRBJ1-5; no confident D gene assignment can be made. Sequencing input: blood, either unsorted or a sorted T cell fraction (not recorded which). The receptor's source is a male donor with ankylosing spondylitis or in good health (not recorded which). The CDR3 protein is CSARSTNQPQHF. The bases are TGCAGTGCTAGAAGTACTAATCAGCCCCAGCATTTT.